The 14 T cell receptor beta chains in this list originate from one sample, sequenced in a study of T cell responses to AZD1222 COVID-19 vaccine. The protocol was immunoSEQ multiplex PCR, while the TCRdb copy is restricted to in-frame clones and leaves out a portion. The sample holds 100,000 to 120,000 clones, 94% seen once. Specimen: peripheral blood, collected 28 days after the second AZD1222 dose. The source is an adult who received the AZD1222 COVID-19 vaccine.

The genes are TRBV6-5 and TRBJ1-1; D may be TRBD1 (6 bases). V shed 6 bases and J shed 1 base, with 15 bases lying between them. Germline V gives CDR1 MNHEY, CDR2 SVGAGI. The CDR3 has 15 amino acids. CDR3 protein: CASSPKRGANTEAFF. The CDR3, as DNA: TGTGCCAGCAGCCCCAAAAGGGGGGCGAACACTGAAGCTTTCTTT.

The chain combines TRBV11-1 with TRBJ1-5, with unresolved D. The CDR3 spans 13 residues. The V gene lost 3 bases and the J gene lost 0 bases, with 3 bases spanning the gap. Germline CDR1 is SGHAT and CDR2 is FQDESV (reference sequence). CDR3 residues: CASSLGSNQPQHF. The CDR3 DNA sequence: TGTGCCAGCAGCTTGGGTAGCAATCAGCCCCAGCATTTT.

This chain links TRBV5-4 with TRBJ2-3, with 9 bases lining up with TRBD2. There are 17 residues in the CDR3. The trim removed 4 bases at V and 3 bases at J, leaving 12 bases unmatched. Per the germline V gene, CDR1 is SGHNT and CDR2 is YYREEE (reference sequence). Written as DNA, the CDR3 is TGTGCCAGCAGCCCCCCCGGGTGGCGGGGGGGGACAGATACGCAGTATTTT. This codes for CASSPPGWRGGTDTQYF. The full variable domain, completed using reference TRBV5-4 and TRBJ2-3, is ETGVTQSPTHLIKTRGQQVTLRCSSQSGHNTVSWYQQALGQGPQFIFQYYREEENGRGNFPPRFSGLQFPNYSSELNVNALELDDSALYLCASSPPGWRGGTDTQYFGPGTRLTVL.

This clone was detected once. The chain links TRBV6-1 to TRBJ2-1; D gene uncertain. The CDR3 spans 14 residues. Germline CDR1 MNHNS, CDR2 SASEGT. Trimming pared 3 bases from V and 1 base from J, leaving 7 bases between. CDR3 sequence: CASSDVGSYNEQFF. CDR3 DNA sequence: TGTGCCAGCAGTGACGTCGGATCCTACAATGAGCAGTTCTTC.

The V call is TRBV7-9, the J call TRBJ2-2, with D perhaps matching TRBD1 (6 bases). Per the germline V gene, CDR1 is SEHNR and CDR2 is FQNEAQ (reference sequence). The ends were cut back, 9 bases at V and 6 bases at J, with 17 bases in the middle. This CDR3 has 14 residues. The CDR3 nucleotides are TGTGCCAGTAGCCAGATAGGGGGAGCCGGGGAGCTGTTTTTT. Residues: CASSQIGGAGELFF.

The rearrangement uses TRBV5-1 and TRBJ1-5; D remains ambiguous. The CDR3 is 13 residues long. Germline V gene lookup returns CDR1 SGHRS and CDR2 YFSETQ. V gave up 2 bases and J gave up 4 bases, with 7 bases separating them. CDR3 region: CASSLESNQPQHF. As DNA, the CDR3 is TGCGCCAGCAGCTTAGAATCAAATCAGCCCCAGCATTTT. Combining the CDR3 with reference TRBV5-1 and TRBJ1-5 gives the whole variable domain KAGVTQTPRYLIKTRGQQVTLSCSPISGHRSVSWYQQTPGQGLQFLFEYFSETQRNKGNFPGRFSGRQFSNSRSEMNVSTLELGDSALYLCASSLESNQPQHFGDGTRLSIL.

CDR3: CASSTSGTAGYTF. The CDR3 nucleotides read TGTGCCAGTAGTACCTCCGGGACAGCTGGCTACACCTTC. The rearrangement uses TRBV19 and TRBJ1-2; 7 bases match TRBD1. The CDR3 has 13 amino acids. With 4 bases clipped from V and 7 bases from J, the junction kept 6 bases outside the gene matches. Per germline, CDR1 LNHDA and CDR2 SQIVND (reference sequence).

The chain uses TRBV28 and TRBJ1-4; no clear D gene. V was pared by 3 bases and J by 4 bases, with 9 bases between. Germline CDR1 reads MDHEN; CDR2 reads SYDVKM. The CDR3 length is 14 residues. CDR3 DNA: TGTGCCAGCAGTTTGCCCAGCTATAATGAAAAACTGTTTTTT. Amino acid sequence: CASSLPSYNEKLFF. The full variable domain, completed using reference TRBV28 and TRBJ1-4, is DVKVTQSSRYLVKRTGEKVFLECVQDMDHENMFWYRQDPGLGLRLIYFSYDVKMKEKGDIPEGYSVSREKKERFSLILESASTNQTSMYLCASSLPSYNEKLFFGSGTQLSVL.

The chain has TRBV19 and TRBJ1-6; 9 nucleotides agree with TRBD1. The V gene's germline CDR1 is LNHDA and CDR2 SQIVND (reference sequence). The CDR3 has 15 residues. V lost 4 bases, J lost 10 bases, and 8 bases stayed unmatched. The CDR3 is CASSSRNRGHSPLHF. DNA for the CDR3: TGTGCCAGTAGTAGTAGAAACAGGGGGCACTCACCCCTCCACTTT.

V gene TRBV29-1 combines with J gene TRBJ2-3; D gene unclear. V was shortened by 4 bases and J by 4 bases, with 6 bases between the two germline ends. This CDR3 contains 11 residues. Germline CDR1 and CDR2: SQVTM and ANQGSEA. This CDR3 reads CSVARADTQYF. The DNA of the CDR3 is TGCAGCGTTGCCCGTGCAGATACGCAGTATTTT.

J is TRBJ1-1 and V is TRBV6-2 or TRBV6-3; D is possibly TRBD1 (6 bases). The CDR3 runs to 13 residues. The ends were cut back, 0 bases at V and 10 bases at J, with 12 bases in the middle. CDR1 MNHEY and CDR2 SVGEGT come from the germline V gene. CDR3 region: CASSYSQGIGAFF. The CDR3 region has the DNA TGTGCCAGCAGTTACTCACAGGGAATAGGAGCTTTCTTT.

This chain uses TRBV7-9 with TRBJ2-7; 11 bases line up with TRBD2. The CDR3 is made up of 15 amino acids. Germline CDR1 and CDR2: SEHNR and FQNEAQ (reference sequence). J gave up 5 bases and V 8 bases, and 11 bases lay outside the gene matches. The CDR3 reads CASLSGGTSGHEQYF. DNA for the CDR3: TGTGCCAGCCTGTCGGGCGGGACTAGCGGCCACGAGCAGTACTTC.

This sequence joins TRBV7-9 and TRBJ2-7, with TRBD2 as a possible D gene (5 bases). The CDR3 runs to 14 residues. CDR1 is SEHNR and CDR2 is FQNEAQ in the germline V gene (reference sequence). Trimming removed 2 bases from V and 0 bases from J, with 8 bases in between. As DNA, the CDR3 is TGTGCCAGCAGCTTATTGGGGAGCTCCTACGAGCAGTACTTC. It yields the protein CASSLLGSSYEQYF.

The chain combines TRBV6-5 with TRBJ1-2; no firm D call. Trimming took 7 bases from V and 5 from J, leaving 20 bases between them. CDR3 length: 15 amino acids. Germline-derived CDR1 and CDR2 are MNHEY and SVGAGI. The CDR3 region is CASNLREGSPYGYTF. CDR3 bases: TGTGCCAGCAACCTGAGGGAAGGGTCGCCTTATGGCTACACCTTC.